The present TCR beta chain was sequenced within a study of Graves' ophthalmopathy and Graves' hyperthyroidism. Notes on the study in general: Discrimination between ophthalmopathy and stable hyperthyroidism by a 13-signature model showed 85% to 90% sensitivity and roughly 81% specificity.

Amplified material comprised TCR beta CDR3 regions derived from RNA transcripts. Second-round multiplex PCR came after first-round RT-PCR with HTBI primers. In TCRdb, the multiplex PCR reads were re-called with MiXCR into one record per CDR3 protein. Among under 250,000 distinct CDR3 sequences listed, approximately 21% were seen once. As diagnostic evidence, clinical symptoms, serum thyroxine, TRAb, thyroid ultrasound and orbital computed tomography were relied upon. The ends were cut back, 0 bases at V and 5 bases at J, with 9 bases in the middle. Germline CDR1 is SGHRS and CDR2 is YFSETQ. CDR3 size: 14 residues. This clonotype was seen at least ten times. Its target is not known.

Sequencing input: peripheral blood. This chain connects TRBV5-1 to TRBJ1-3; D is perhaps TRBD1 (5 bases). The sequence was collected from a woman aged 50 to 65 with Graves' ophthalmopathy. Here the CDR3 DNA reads TGCGCCAGCAGCTTGGAGGGGACCCGAAACACCATATATTTT. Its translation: CASSLEGTRNTIYF.